A few counts support the clone carrying this T cell receptor beta chain. The target antigen is unknown. Trimming took off 11 bases at V and 0 bases at J, with 17 bases between the two ends. Germline loops: CDR1 LNHDA, CDR2 SQIVND (reference sequence). The CDR3 consists of 15 residues. Authors of the study amplified TCR beta CDR3 regions from RNA transcripts. The HTBI set primed first-round TCR CDR3 RT-PCR. TCRdb itself ran the multiplex PCR reads through MiXCR, one entry per CDR3 protein. This sample has under 65,000 distinct CDR3 sequences, with roughly 50% found just once. These data are taken from a study of T cells in Graves' hyperthyroidism and ophthalmopathy. Study results and limitations: Using 13 V-J features, a model discriminated ophthalmopathy from stable hyperthyroidism. The blood repertoire included most of the expanded thyroid clonotypes above 0.001.

The PBMCs had their origin in more than 9.5 ml of fresh peripheral blood. The sequence was obtained from a woman aged 55-75 years with Graves' ophthalmopathy. V and J are TRBV19 and TRBJ1-5; D is ambiguous. What was sequenced was blood. The CDR3 coding sequence is TGTGCCTCCTCCAAGGCGGTAGATAGCAATCAGCCCCAGCATTTT. Protein sequence: CASSKAVDSNQPQHF.